This entry lists 5 T cell receptor beta chains sequenced from one sample in a study of human T cells and chemical hapten exposure. Using its own MiXCR run on the RACE reads, TCRdb lists one record per CDR3 protein. The repertoire holds roughly 150,000 distinct CDR3 sequences, with about 27% as singletons. Stated time point: patch test 3, about 24 weeks after DPC sensitization. The sample's treatment: therapeutic diphenylcyclopropenone sensitization with weekly scalp DPC. Specimen: whole blood, collected in connection with sensitization to the hapten diphenylcyclopropenone (DPC). The receptors here all came from a woman between 18 and 29 years old with alopecia areata. Some clones in this sample may be carry-over from other donors' samples.

The CDR3 is CASSSSRSNEQFF. The CDR3 nucleotides are TGTGCCAGCAGCTCCTCTAGATCCAATGAGCAGTTCTTC. The rearrangement uses TRBV7-2 and TRBJ2-1, with D uncertain. The V and J ends lost 4 bases and 6 bases respectively, with 10 bases between them. The CDR3 totals 13 residues. CDR1 and CDR2 (germline): SGHTA, FQGNSA.

V gene TRBV7-9 combines with J gene TRBJ1-1; TRBD1 matches 9 bases. V shed 5 bases, J shed 4 bases, and the junction held 2 bases outside the gene matches. Germline lookup yields CDR1 SEHNR and CDR2 FQNEAQ (reference sequence). This CDR3 comprises 13 residues. The CDR3 nucleotides read TGTGCCAGCAGCAAGACAGGGGGCACTGAAGCTTTCTTT. Encoded protein: CASSKTGGTEAFF.

This clonotype was detected only once. This chain connects TRBV6-1 to TRBJ2-5; TRBD2 is a possible D gene (6 bases). The V gene's germline CDR1 is MNHNS and CDR2 SASEGT. V was trimmed by 2 bases and J by 7 bases, leaving 14 bases between them. The CDR3 has 14 residues. CDR3 protein: CASSEILAGGTQYF. DNA of the CDR3: TGTGCCAGCAGTGAAATTCTGGCCGGGGGGACCCAGTACTTC.

The chain is built from TRBV9 and TRBJ2-1; possible D gene TRBD1, 5 bases. V lost 3 bases and J lost 2, with 12 bases in between. Germline CDR1 reads SGDLS; CDR2 reads YYNGEE. The CDR3 is 15 residues long. DNA for the CDR3: TGTGCCAGCAGCGGGGGCAAGGCGACCTACAATGAGCAGTTCTTC. The encoded protein is CASSGGKATYNEQFF.

The V and J genes are TRBV7-2 and TRBJ2-2; no definite D call. Trimming left V 4 bases short and J 2 bases short, with 8 bases between. The CDR3 is 14 amino acids. The V gene's germline CDR1 is SGHTA and CDR2 FQGNSA. The CDR3 sequence: CASSSILNTGELFF. Here the CDR3 DNA reads TGTGCCAGCAGCTCTATTCTTAACACCGGGGAGCTGTTTTTT. The full variable domain, its missing parts supplied by reference TRBV7-2 and TRBJ2-2, is GAGVSQSPSNKVTEKGKDVELRCDPISGHTALYWYRQSLGQGLEFLIYFQGNSAPDKSGLPSDRFSAERTGGSVSTLTIQRTQQEDSAVYLCASSSILNTGELFFGEGSRLTVL.